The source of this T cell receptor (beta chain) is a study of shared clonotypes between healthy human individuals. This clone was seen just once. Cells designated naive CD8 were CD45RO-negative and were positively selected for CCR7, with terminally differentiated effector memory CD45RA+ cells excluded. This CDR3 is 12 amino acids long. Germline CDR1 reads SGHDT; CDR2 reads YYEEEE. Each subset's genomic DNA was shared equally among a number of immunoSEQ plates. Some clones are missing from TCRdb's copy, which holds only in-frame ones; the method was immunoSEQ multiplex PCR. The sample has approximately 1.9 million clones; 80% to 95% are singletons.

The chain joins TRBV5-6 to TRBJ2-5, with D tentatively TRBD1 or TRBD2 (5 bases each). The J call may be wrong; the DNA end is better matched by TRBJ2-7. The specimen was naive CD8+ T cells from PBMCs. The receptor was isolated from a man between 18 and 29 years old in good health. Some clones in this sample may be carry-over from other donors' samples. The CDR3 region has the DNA TGTGCCAGCAGCTTGGTGGGGGACGAGCAGTACTTC. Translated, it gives CASSLVGDEQYF.